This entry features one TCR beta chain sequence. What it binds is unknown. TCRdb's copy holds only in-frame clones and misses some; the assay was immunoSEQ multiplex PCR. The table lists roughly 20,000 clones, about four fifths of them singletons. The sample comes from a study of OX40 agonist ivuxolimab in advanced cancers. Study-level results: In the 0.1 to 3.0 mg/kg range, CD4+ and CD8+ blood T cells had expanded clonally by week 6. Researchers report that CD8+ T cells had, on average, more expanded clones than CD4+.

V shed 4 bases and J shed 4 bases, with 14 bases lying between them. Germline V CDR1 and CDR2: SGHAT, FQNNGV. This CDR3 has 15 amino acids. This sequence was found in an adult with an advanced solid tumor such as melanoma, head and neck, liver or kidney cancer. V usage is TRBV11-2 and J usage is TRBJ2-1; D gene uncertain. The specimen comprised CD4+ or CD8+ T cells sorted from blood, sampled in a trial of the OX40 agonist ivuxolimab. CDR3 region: CASSSPQEIYNEQFF. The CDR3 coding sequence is TGTGCCAGCAGCTCCCCGCAGGAGATATACAATGAGCAGTTCTTC.